There are many counts of the clone carrying this T cell receptor beta chain. The antigen remains unidentified. The data originate from a study of T-cell reconstitution after alpha-beta-depleted transplantation in children. Overall study results and limits: The study traced high day-60 TCRbeta diversity in some patients to surviving recipient T cells and thymic progenitors. A year post-transplant, T-cell counts and diversity derived mostly from newly produced T cells. Several hundred rapidly expanded clones from non-depleted graft cells reportedly supplied alpha-beta T cells about two months post-transplant.

The germline V and J ends were trimmed by 6 bases and 3 bases, with 17 bases remaining between them. This CDR3 is built from 15 residues. Unique molecular identifiers were used to barcode this TCRbeta library. TCRdb processed the PCR reads anew with MiXCR; each CDR3 protein has one entry. The data contain approximately 70,000 distinct CDR3 sequences, 4.9% of them seen just once; the ten biggest clones take up approximately 17%. The receptor's source is a boy less than two years old who had a stem cell transplant for acute myeloid leukemia, so the T cells may come from the graft donor. The sample consisted of PBMCs, mostly from graft donor cells, taken 180 days after TCRalphabeta/CD19-depleted stem cell transplant. The chain links TRBV12-3 or TRBV12-4 to TRBJ1-2; D is uncertain. The CDR3 DNA follows: TGTGCCAGCAGCACCGGGCAGGCCCATTACTATGGCTACACCTTC. It specifies CASSTGQAHYYGYTF.